The count of the clone carrying this T cell receptor beta chain is one. Antigen: not known. Libraries were prepared by immunoSEQ multiplex PCR; TCRdb keeps only in-frame clonotypes and omits some of them. Here the sample spans just over 2,000,000 clones, 95% being singletons. This specimen belongs to a study of shared clonotypes between healthy human individuals. Study information: The study drew on a couple of women and a few men aged 18 to 49 as donors.

V gave up 4 bases and J gave up 5 bases; unmatched junction bases: 13. The CDR3 contains 16 residues. Germline-derived CDR1 and CDR2 are MDHEN and SYDVKM. Study-level points and caveats: Naive subsets, compared against memory subsets, generally had larger estimated richness values. Clonotype sharing across several donors was observed for around 5.1% of naive CD4 clonotypes.

This chain connects TRBV28 to TRBJ2-5; the match to TRBD1 covers 7 bases. Sequencing used naive CD4+ T cells sorted from blood. The subset here: CD45RA+ positively selected. This receptor was identified in a man between 18 and 35 years old in good health. CDR3 coding DNA: TGTGCCAGCAGTTCTCCTGGAACAGGGGCGTGGGAGACCCAGTACTTC. Encoded protein: CASSSPGTGAWETQYF.